This T cell receptor (beta chain) was sequenced in a study of blood T cell repertoires in COVID-19. Sequenced by immunoSEQ multiplex PCR; TCRdb stores in-frame clones only, minus some. The profile shows hundreds of thousands of clones, approximately 83% of them singletons. The CDR3 spans 16 residues. CDR1 MDHEN and CDR2 SYDVKM come from the germline V gene. The ends were cut back, 5 bases at V and 8 bases at J, with 22 bases in the middle. The sequence came from a woman in her fifties or sixties who had recovered from COVID-19. Sequencing used peripheral blood. The V and J genes are TRBV28 and TRBJ2-1, with a weak D call TRBD1 (6 bases). The CDR3 DNA reads as TGTGCCAGCAGTGGGCAGGGGTTAGGCCGGTGGGATGAGCAGTTCTTC. Translated: CASSGQGLGRWDEQFF. Looking up the rest from reference TRBV28 and TRBJ2-1 gives the full variable domain: DVKVTQSSRYLVKRTGEKVFLECVQDMDHENMFWYRQDPGLGLRLIYFSYDVKMKEKGDIPEGYSVSREKKERFSLILESASTNQTSMYLCASSGQGLGRWDEQFFGPGTRLTVL.